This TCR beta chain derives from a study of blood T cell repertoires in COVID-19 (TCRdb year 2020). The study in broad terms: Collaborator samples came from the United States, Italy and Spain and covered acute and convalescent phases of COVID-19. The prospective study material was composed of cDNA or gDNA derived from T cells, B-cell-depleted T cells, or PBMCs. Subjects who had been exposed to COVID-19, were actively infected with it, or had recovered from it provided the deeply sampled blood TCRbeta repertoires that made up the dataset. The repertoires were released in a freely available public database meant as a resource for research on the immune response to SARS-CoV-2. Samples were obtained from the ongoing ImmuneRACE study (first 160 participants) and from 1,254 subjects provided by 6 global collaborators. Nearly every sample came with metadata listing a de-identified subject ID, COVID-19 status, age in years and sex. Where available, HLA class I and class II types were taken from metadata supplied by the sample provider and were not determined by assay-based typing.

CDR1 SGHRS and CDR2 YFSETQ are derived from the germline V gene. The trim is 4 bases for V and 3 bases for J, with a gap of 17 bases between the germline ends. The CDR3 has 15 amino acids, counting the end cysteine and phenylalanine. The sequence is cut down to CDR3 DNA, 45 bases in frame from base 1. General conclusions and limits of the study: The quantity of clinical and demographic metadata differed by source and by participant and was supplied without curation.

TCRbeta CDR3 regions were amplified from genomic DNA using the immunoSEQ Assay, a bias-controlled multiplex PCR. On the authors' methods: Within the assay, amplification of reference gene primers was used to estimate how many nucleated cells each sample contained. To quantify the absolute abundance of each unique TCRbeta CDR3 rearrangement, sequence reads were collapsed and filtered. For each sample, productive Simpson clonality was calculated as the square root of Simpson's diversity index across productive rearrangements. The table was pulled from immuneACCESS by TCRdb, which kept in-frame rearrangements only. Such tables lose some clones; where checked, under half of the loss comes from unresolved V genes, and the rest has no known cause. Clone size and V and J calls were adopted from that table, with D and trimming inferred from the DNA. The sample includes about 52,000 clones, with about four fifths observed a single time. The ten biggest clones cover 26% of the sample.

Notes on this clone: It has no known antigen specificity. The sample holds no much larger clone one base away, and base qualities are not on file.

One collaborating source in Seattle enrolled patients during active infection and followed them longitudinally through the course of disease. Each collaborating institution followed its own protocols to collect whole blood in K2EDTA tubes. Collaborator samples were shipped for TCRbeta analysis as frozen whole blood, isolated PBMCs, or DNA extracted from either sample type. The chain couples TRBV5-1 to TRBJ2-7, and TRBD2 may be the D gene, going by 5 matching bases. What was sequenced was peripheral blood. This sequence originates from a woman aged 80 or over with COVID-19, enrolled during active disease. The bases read TGCGCCAGCAGCCCCACACCGGGAATTCACTACGAGCAGTACTTC. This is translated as CASSPTPGIHYEQYF. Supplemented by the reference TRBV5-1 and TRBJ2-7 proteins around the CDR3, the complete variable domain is KAGVTQTPRYLIKTRGQQVTLSCSPISGHRSVSWYQQTPGQGLQFLFEYFSETQRNKGNFPGRFSGRQFSNSRSEMNVSTLELGDSALYLCASSPTPGIHYEQYFGPGTRLTVT.